Listed here are 20 T cell receptor beta chains from one sample, sequenced in a study of blood T cell repertoires in COVID-19. The table came from immunoSEQ multiplex PCR; TCRdb's copy has only in-frame clones and leaves some out. The table lists about 55,000 clones, 80% to 85% of them singletons. Material: peripheral blood. The receptors derive from a human donor in a cohort sampled during active or convalescent COVID-19.

V and J are TRBV5-1 and TRBJ2-5; D possibly corresponds to TRBD2 (6 bases). The CDR3 covers 14 residues. Germline V gene lookup returns CDR1 SGHRS and CDR2 YFSETQ. Deletions cut 5 bases from V and 0 bases from J, with 11 bases between. DNA for the CDR3: TGCGCCAGCAGGGACGGGGGATACCAAGAGACCCAGTACTTC. Amino acid sequence: CASRDGGYQETQYF. Using reference TRBV5-1 and TRBJ2-5 for the parts outside the CDR3, the full variable domain is KAGVTQTPRYLIKTRGQQVTLSCSPISGHRSVSWYQQTPGQGLQFLFEYFSETQRNKGNFPGRFSGRQFSNSRSEMNVSTLELGDSALYLCASRDGGYQETQYFGPGTRLLVL.

This clone was recorded only once. V and J are TRBV5-8 and TRBJ2-3; no clear D gene. The germline V gene has CDR1 SGHTS and CDR2 YDEGEE. The length of the CDR3 is 13 residues. The V end was cut by 0 bases, the J end by 6 bases, with 8 bases between. In nucleotides, the CDR3 is TGTGCCAGCAGCTTGGAAGCGCGCGATACGCAGTATTTT. It specifies CASSLEARDTQYF.

The rearrangement links TRBV6-5 to TRBJ2-7; TRBD1 might be the D (5 bases). CDR1 is MNHEY, CDR2 SVGAGI, per germline. The CDR3 extends over 14 amino acids. The ends were cut back, 7 bases at V and 0 bases at J, with 13 bases in the middle. The CDR3 sequence: CASTQGLSSYEQYF. In DNA form, the CDR3 reads TGTGCCAGCACTCAGGGCTTGAGCTCCTACGAGCAGTACTTC.

The V gene is TRBV21-1, the J gene TRBJ1-5. TRBV21-1 is a known pseudogene. CDR3 size: 18 residues. The CDR3 nucleotides read TGTGCCAGCACCCCCGACGGGGTAGGGTCAAATAGCAATCAGCCCCAGCATTTT. It is translated as CASTPDGVGSNSNQPQHF.

This clone was detected only a few times. The chain combines TRBV14 with TRBJ2-7; possibly TRBD2 for D (5 bases). The CDR3 runs to 17 residues. The V and J ends lost 0 bases and 0 bases respectively, with 15 bases between them. CDR1 is SGHDN and CDR2 is FVKESK in the germline V gene. CDR3 DNA sequence: TGTGCCAGCAGCCAAGATATCAGTCCGGGATACTCCTACGAGCAGTACTTC. Amino acids: CASSQDISPGYSYEQYF.

DNA of the CDR3: TGTGCCAGCAGCTCCTTCTACGAGCAGTACTTC. Amino acids: CASSSFYEQYF. V and J are TRBV7-2 and TRBJ2-7; D is ambiguous. With 4 bases removed from V and 3 bases from J, the gap between germline ends came to 4 bases. The CDR3 runs to 11 residues. The germline CDR1 and CDR2 sequences are SGHTA and FQGNSA.

The chain has TRBV4-2 and TRBJ2-1; TRBD2 matches 11 bases. This CDR3 has 17 residues. The germline V gene encodes CDR1 LGHNA and CDR2 YNFKEQ. Trimming removed 0 bases from V and 4 bases from J; junction bases left unmatched: 5. The CDR3 reads CASSQDKLAGVYNEQFF. CDR3 bases: TGTGCCAGCAGCCAAGATAAACTAGCGGGGGTTTACAATGAGCAGTTCTTC.

The rearrangement joins TRBV5-1 to TRBJ1-1; D is uncertain. The germline CDR1 and CDR2 sequences are SGHRS and YFSETQ. V dropped 4 bases and J dropped 8 bases, with 27 bases sitting between them. The CDR3 totals 17 residues. The CDR3 loop reads CASSPSLGEAFSLEAFF. As DNA, the CDR3 is TGCGCCAGCAGCCCATCCCTCGGGGAGGCATTTAGTCTAGAAGCTTTCTTT. The full variable domain, in which reference TRBV5-1 and TRBJ1-1 provide the parts outside the CDR3, is KAGVTQTPRYLIKTRGQQVTLSCSPISGHRSVSWYQQTPGQGLQFLFEYFSETQRNKGNFPGRFSGRQFSNSRSEMNVSTLELGDSALYLCASSPSLGEAFSLEAFFGQGTRLTVV.

The chain links TRBV6-2 or TRBV6-3 to TRBJ2-5; maybe TRBD2 (7 bases). CDR3 size: 16 residues. Trimming cost V 2 bases and J 7 bases, with 20 bases left between them. CDR1 is MNHEY and CDR2 is SVGEGT in the germline V gene. The CDR3 sequence: CASSYLRGAAFGTQYF. The CDR3 coding sequence is TGTGCCAGCAGTTACCTTCGGGGGGCGGCGTTTGGGACCCAGTACTTC.

J is TRBJ2-5 and V is TRBV12-3 or TRBV12-4, with a possible D match to TRBD2 (5 bases). This CDR3 comprises 11 residues. The V and J ends lost 3 bases and 10 bases respectively, with 9 bases between them. The CDR3 nucleotides read TGTGCCAGCAGTTTTGGGAGCGACCAGTACTTC. Amino acid sequence: CASSFGSDQYF.

The chain recombines TRBV2 with TRBJ1-5; no firm D call. The germline CDR1 and CDR2 sequences are SNHLY and FYNNEI. Trimming stripped 8 bases from V and 3 bases from J, with 17 bases between. The CDR3 runs 15 residues. CDR3 sequence: CASYSRSGTNQPQHF. The CDR3 DNA sequence: TGTGCCAGCTACTCCCGGAGTGGCACCAATCAGCCCCAGCATTTT.

The chain couples TRBV7-2 to TRBJ2-2, with a weak D call TRBD2 (5 bases). Germline V gene data show CDR1 as SGHTA and CDR2 as FQGNSA. V lost 4 bases to trimming and J lost 8 bases, with 14 bases between them. This CDR3 has 14 amino acids. In DNA, the CDR3 is TGTGCCAGCAGCTCTGGACTTACGACGGGGGAGCTGTTTTTT. As protein: CASSSGLTTGELFF.

V usage is TRBV20-1 and J usage is TRBJ1-1; TRBD1 matches at 9 bases. Trimming removed 6 bases from V and 7 bases from J; junction bases left unmatched: 3. Germline loops: CDR1 DFQATT, CDR2 SNEGSKA (reference sequence). The CDR3 runs to 11 residues. The CDR3 nucleotides are TGCAGTGCCGGGACAGGGTTTGAAGCTTTCTTT. It is translated as CSAGTGFEAFF.

This sequence joins TRBV11-2 and TRBJ1-1, with no clear D. This CDR3 spans 12 amino acids. Trimming removed 2 bases from V and 8 bases from J, with 9 bases in between. Germline CDR1 reads SGHAT; CDR2 reads FQNNGV. The CDR3 loop is CASSLIGREAFF. The CDR3 coding sequence is TGTGCCAGCAGCTTAATTGGCAGGGAAGCTTTCTTT.

The chain carries TRBV14 and TRBJ2-5; 7 nucleotides align to TRBD1. This CDR3 has 14 residues. The germline gives CDR1 SGHDN, CDR2 FVKESK. Trimming removed 4 bases from V and 5 bases from J; junction bases left unmatched: 7. CDR3 region: CASSPGRGRETQYF. CDR3 DNA: TGTGCCAGCAGCCCAGGAAGGGGGCGTGAGACCCAGTACTTC.

The rearrangement uses TRBV5-8 and TRBJ1-5; D is perhaps TRBD1 (5 bases). Looked up from germline, CDR1 is SGHTS and CDR2 is YDEGEE. The CDR3 loop spans 15 amino acids. Deletions cut 2 bases from V and 0 bases from J, with 9 bases between. The CDR3: CASSLGQGSNQPQHF. The CDR3 DNA reads TGTGCCAGCAGCTTAGGGCAGGGTAGCAATCAGCCCCAGCATTTT.

V gene TRBV1 combines with J gene TRBJ2-7; the table gives TRBD2 as D, unverified against the DNA. TRBV1 is assigned pseudogene status. The CDR3 contains 15 residues. Here the CDR3 reads CTSSQEGGGSYEQYF. In DNA form, the CDR3 reads TGCACCAGCAGCCAAGAGGGCGGGGGGTCCTACGAGCAGTACTTC.

V and J are TRBV6-6 and TRBJ2-7; D possibly corresponds to TRBD2 (5 bases). CDR3 length equals 11 residues. In germline, CDR1 is MNHNY, CDR2 SVGAGI (reference sequence). Trimming pared 7 bases from V and 3 bases from J, leaving 7 bases between. For the CDR3, the DNA is TGTGCCAGCAATGGAGGCTACGAGCAGTACTTC. Protein: CASNGGYEQYF.

The chain recombines TRBV27 with TRBJ2-2, with 8 positions matching TRBD1. Germline V gene sequence: CDR1 MNHEY, CDR2 SMNVEV (reference sequence). The CDR3 has 16 amino acids. V lost 1 base to trimming and J lost 2 bases; unmatched junction nucleotides: 3. CDR3 loop: CASSLYGQGNTGELFF. For the CDR3, the DNA is TGTGCCAGCAGTTTATATGGACAGGGAAACACCGGGGAGCTGTTTTTT.

The rearrangement joins TRBV19 to TRBJ2-6; possibly TRBD2 for D (6 bases). CDR3 length: 17 residues. Germline V gene lookup returns CDR1 LNHDA and CDR2 SQIVND (reference sequence). Trimming removed 5 bases at V and 1 base at J, with 15 bases between. CDR3 DNA sequence: TGTGCCAGTAGTGAGGAGGGGATTAATTCTGGGGCCAACGTCCTGACTTTC. It codes for CASSEEGINSGANVLTF.